Below, 9 T cell receptor beta chains from the same sample are listed, as sequenced in a study of T cells in Graves' hyperthyroidism and ophthalmopathy. Regions amplified from RNA transcripts were the TCR beta CDR3 regions. HTBI primers were used for first-round RT-PCR of the TCR CDR3. TCRdb independently ran MiXCR on the multiplex PCR reads; one entry per CDR3 protein. The sample yields about 350,000 distinct CDR3 sequences, over 11% seen once. The material sequenced was blood. The source of these receptors is a woman under 40 with Graves' hyperthyroidism.

Many counts were recorded for this clonotype. CDR3 protein: CATEPPVQPQHF. In DNA, the CDR3 is TGTGCCACCGAGCCGCCCGTCCAGCCCCAGCATTTT. The rearrangement joins TRBV28 to TRBJ1-5, with D unresolved. The V end lost 10 bases, the J end lost 7 bases, and 14 bases lay between the germline ends. CDR1 and CDR2 (germline): MDHEN, SYDVKM. This CDR3 is 12 amino acids long.

The V gene is TRBV11-2, the J gene TRBJ2-2; D is uncertain. Trimming left V 1 base short and J 6 bases short, with 9 bases between. This CDR3 region has 14 residues. CDR1 is SGHAT, CDR2 FQNNGV, per germline. The CDR3 spells CASSLVVQPGELFF. The CDR3 DNA reads TGTGCCAGCAGCTTAGTCGTCCAGCCCGGGGAGCTGTTTTTT.

This clonotype was seen more than once but under ten times. This sequence joins TRBV20-1 and TRBJ2-3; D perhaps matches TRBD1 (7 bases). V was pared by 5 bases and J by 0 bases, with 15 bases between. Germline CDR1 is DFQATT and CDR2 is SNEGSKA (reference sequence). CDR3 length: 15 amino acids. The CDR3 here is CSALTGTSSTDTQYF. CDR3 nucleotide sequence: TGCAGTGCTTTGACAGGGACTTCTAGCACAGATACGCAGTATTTT.

The table lists this clonotype with many counts. The rearrangement joins TRBV4-3 to TRBJ2-7; no clear D. The CDR3 length is 14 residues. Germline lookup yields CDR1 LGHNA and CDR2 YSLEER. V dropped 1 base and J dropped 4 bases, with 11 bases sitting between them. CDR3 in amino acids: CASSQVSGPYEQYF. CDR3 nucleotide sequence: TGCGCCAGCAGCCAAGTATCCGGACCATACGAGCAGTACTTC.

This clonotype was detected a few times. The chain couples TRBV6-1 to TRBJ2-2; 8 nucleotides match TRBD2. From germline, CDR1 is MNHNS and CDR2 SASEGT. The CDR3 totals 14 residues. The V segment lost 6 bases and the J segment 6 bases; nucleotides outside the gene matches: 6. Here the CDR3 reads CASRETSVSGELFF. In nucleotides, the CDR3 is TGTGCCAGCAGAGAGACTAGCGTTTCCGGGGAGCTGTTTTTT.

The sample holds many counts of this clonotype. This chain connects TRBV6-1 to TRBJ1-5; D perhaps matches TRBD1 (5 bases). CDR3 length: 14 residues. Germline V gene sequence: CDR1 MNHNS, CDR2 SASEGT. V was trimmed by 5 bases and J by 4 bases, leaving 12 bases between them. This chain's CDR3 is CASSYRQNNQPQHF. In DNA, the CDR3 is TGTGCCAGCAGTTACCGACAGAATAATCAGCCCCAGCATTTT.

On this clonotype: The conserved closing phenylalanine or tryptophan is absent in this CDR3, likely reflecting a read error. It is unclear where the CDR3 begins or ends on the DNA, so no DNA is shown, and the CDR3 is as TCRdb lists it. This chain connects TRBV6-1 to TRBJ1-1. The CDR3 is 13 residues long, counting both termini. The V gene's germline CDR1 is MNHNS and CDR2 SASEGT. The CDR3 sequence is CASSPPPAREAFV.

This clonotype was detected ten times or more. CDR3 region: CASSLGRVETQYF. The CDR3 nucleotides are TGTGCCAGCAGCTTGGGGAGGGTGGAGACCCAGTACTTC. The chain couples TRBV11-2 to TRBJ2-5; the match to TRBD2 covers 7 bases. Germline lookup yields CDR1 SGHAT and CDR2 FQNNGV. V shed 3 bases, J shed 5 bases, and the junction held 3 bases outside the gene matches. CDR3 size: 13 residues.

Ten or more counts support this clonotype. The V call is TRBV6-1, the J call TRBJ2-7, with D unresolved. The CDR3 consists of 12 residues. V lost 5 bases and J 2 bases, leaving 7 bases between the germline ends. Germline CDR1 and CDR2: MNHNS and SASEGT. The CDR3 region is CASSSNPYEQYF. The CDR3 coding sequence is TGTGCCAGCAGTTCAAATCCCTACGAGCAGTACTTC.